The 18 T cell receptor beta chains listed next were all sequenced from one sample in a study of identical twins. TCRdb fed the 5' RACE reads into MiXCR, producing one record per CDR3 protein. The sample records about 470,000 distinct CDR3 sequences, 24% being singletons. These data also formed part of another study, on T cells expressing NK-cell markers.

Sequencing was performed on CD4+ T cells sorted from blood. These receptors originate from a woman under 30 in good health.

The gene calls are TRBV7-6 and TRBJ1-4; 9 bases are shared with TRBD1. In germline, CDR1 is SGHVS, CDR2 FNYEAQ. V gave up 5 bases and J gave up 7 bases; unmatched junction bases: 8. The length of the CDR3 is 15 residues. CDR3 nucleotides: TGTGCCAGCAGCGCGCCCGGGACAGGGACTGAAAAACTGTTTTTT. Translation: CASSAPGTGTEKLFF.

The V call is TRBV7-9, the J call TRBJ2-1; the D is unclear. The germline V gene has CDR1 SEHNR and CDR2 FQNEAQ (reference sequence). V lost 5 bases to trimming and J lost 7 bases, with 15 bases between them. This CDR3 is built from 14 residues. CDR3 DNA sequence: TGTGCCAGCAGCCCCCTAGGCGAAGGGAATGAGCAGTTCTTC. As protein: CASSPLGEGNEQFF.

This clonotype was picked up a small number of times. The chain links TRBV9 to TRBJ2-3; D might be TRBD1 (6 bases). With 6 bases removed from V and 6 bases from J, the gap between germline ends came to 14 bases. The germline CDR1 and CDR2 sequences are SGDLS and YYNGEE. This CDR3 spans 13 amino acids. The CDR3 spells CASNRDISDTQYF. The DNA for the CDR3 is TGTGCCAGCAACAGGGACATATCGGATACGCAGTATTTT.

The chain links TRBV24-1 to TRBJ2-1; D remains ambiguous. With 3 bases removed from V and 3 bases from J, the gap between germline ends came to 5 bases. The germline V gene has CDR1 KGHDR and CDR2 SFDVKD. The CDR3 runs to 13 residues. CDR3 in DNA: TGTGCCACCAGTGATCCGAACTACAATGAGCAGTTCTTC. Its translation is CATSDPNYNEQFF.

The chain combines TRBV20-1 with TRBJ2-7; TRBD2 might be the D (5 bases). CDR1 is DFQATT and CDR2 is SNEGSKA in the germline V gene (reference sequence). V lost 0 bases, J lost 2 bases, and 17 bases lay in between. The length of the CDR3 is 16 residues. In DNA form, the CDR3 reads TGCAGTGCTAGAGATTTAATGACTACCGTACCCTACGAGCAGTACTTC. Residues: CSARDLMTTVPYEQYF.

The table lists this clonotype with a count of one. The rearrangement links TRBV7-9 to TRBJ1-4; D might be TRBD1 (6 bases). Per germline, CDR1 SEHNR and CDR2 FQNEAQ (reference sequence). Trimming removed 1 base from V and 10 bases from J, with 16 bases in between. CDR3 size: 15 residues. CDR3: CASSLGAGAVAKLFF. The CDR3 DNA is TGTGCCAGCAGCTTAGGAGCGGGGGCGGTCGCAAAACTGTTTTTT. Complete variable domain (other parts from reference TRBV7-9 and TRBJ1-4): DTGVSQNPRHKITKRGQNVTFRCDPISEHNRLYWYRQTLGQGPEFLTYFQNEAQLEKSRLLSDRFSAERPKGSFSTLEIQRTEQGDSAMYLCASSLGAGAVAKLFFGSGTQLSVL.

This clonotype was found a few times. The chain uses TRBV7-2 and TRBJ1-1; D unresolved. Trimming removed 1 base from V and 8 bases from J, with 11 bases in between. Germline CDR1 and CDR2: SGHTA and FQGNSA. The CDR3 has 13 residues. Written as DNA, the CDR3 is TGTGCCAGCAGCTTAGTATCAGACCTCGAAGCTTTCTTT. It is translated as CASSLVSDLEAFF.

The sample holds many counts of this clonotype. The genes are TRBV7-2 and TRBJ2-1; TRBD2 aligns across 9 bases. Germline CDR1 and CDR2: SGHTA and FQGNSA. This CDR3 spans 14 amino acids. V lost 5 bases and J lost 4; bases outside the gene matches: 3. The CDR3 loop reads CASSPSGGYNEQFF. The CDR3 region has the DNA TGTGCCAGCAGCCCGAGCGGGGGGTACAATGAGCAGTTCTTC.

This clonotype was observed a handful of times. V and J are TRBV2 and TRBJ1-2; D unresolved. The CDR3 length is 12 residues. Germline CDR1 is SNHLY and CDR2 is FYNNEI. The V and J ends lost 3 bases and 8 bases respectively, with 10 bases between them. CDR3 nucleotides: TGTGCCAGCAGTGACCACAGCGCGGGCTACACCTTC. Translation gives CASSDHSAGYTF.

In this sample, this clonotype turned up a few times. This chain uses TRBV4-1 with TRBJ1-6, with 9 nucleotides matching TRBD1. The CDR3 extends over 15 amino acids. The germline V gene encodes CDR1 MGHRA and CDR2 YSYEKL. Trimming at V came to 4 bases and at J to 8 bases, leaving 6 bases not matched to a gene. As DNA, the CDR3 is TGCGCCAGCAGCCGATCGACAGGGGGGGATTCACCCCTCCACTTT. As protein: CASSRSTGGDSPLHF.

This clonotype was seen only a few times. V is TRBV10-3 and J is TRBJ1-1; no reliable D call. This CDR3 has 15 amino acids. Germline values: CDR1 ENHRY, CDR2 SYGVKD. V lost 3 bases and J 2 bases, leaving 13 bases between the germline ends. This CDR3 reads CAISELRVENTEAFF. The CDR3, as DNA: TGTGCCATCAGTGAATTGAGGGTTGAAAACACTGAAGCTTTCTTT.

This clonotype was detected only a few times. The rearrangement uses TRBV5-1 and TRBJ1-2; D uncertain. The CDR3 has 14 residues. Germline V gene data show CDR1 as SGHRS and CDR2 as YFSETQ. Trimming removed 4 bases from V and 5 bases from J, with 15 bases in between. CDR3 residues: CASSPGDTLYGYTF. The CDR3 nucleotides read TGCGCCAGCAGCCCCGGGGATACTTTATATGGCTACACCTTC.

In its sample, this clonotype was seen many times. The rearrangement links TRBV10-3 to TRBJ1-1; weak D call: TRBD1 (5 bases). The germline V gene has CDR1 ENHRY and CDR2 SYGVKD. This CDR3 spans 13 amino acids. V was pared by 4 bases and J by 1 base, with 7 bases between. The CDR3 region is CAISVGGNTEAFF. Written as DNA, the CDR3 is TGTGCCATCAGTGTTGGGGGGAACACTGAAGCTTTCTTT.

The V call is TRBV11-2, the J call TRBJ2-5; perhaps TRBD1 as D (6 bases). The CDR3 extends over 15 amino acids. With 5 bases removed from V and 2 bases from J, the gap between germline ends came to 15 bases. The germline CDR1 and CDR2 sequences are SGHAT and FQNNGV. CDR3 sequence (DNA): TGTGCCAGCAGCGTAGGAAACAGGGTTCAAGAGACCCAGTACTTC. Its translation: CASSVGNRVQETQYF.

This clonotype was observed a handful of times. The chain couples TRBV3-1 to TRBJ1-1, with 7 bases that match TRBD1. CDR1 LGHDT and CDR2 YNNKEL come from the germline V gene (reference sequence). This CDR3 region has 13 residues. V dropped 6 bases and J dropped 11; count of bases not matched to a gene: 12. The CDR3 region has the DNA TGTGCCAGCAGTCAGGGCTTGAACAGGGGCGCTTTCTTT. Its protein product is CASSQGLNRGAFF. Full variable domain (remainder filled in from reference TRBV3-1 and TRBJ1-1): DTAVSQTPKYLVTQMGNDKSIKCEQNLGHDTMYWYKQDSKKFLKIMFSYNNKELIINETVPNRFSPKSPDKAHLNLHINSLELGDSAVYFCASSQGLNRGAFFGQGTRLTVV.

This clonotype has just a few counts. The gene calls are TRBV5-1 and TRBJ2-7; D call uncertain. Germline assignment: CDR1 SGHRS and CDR2 YFSETQ. V was trimmed by 3 bases and J by 0 bases, leaving 13 bases between them. The CDR3 runs to 15 residues. The CDR3 nucleotides are TGCGCCAGCAGCTATGACCTCAGTAGCTCCTACGAGCAGTACTTC. As protein: CASSYDLSSSYEQYF.

About this clonotype: The junction departs from the called germline gene at one end, perhaps through a read error. This sequence joins TRBV20-1 and TRBJ2-7; 14 bases map to TRBD2. CDR3 length: 15 amino acids. Germline CDR1 DFQATT, CDR2 SNEGSKA (reference sequence). CDR3 protein: CSARGTSGGSYEQYF. The CDR3, as DNA: TGCAGTGCCAGAGGGACTAGCGGGGGCTCCTACGAGCAGTACTTC.

This chain joins TRBV7-2 and TRBJ2-7; 7 bases align to TRBD2. The germline gives CDR1 SGHTA, CDR2 FQGNSA. Trimming cost V 6 bases and J 5 bases; bases outside gene matches: 7. The length of the CDR3 is 13 residues. The CDR3, as DNA: TGTGCCAGCAGTTCGGGAGCGGGGAACGAGCAGTACTTC. Its protein is CASSSGAGNEQYF. The whole variable domain, filled in from reference TRBV7-2 and TRBJ2-7, reads GAGVSQSPSNKVTEKGKDVELRCDPISGHTALYWYRQSLGQGLEFLIYFQGNSAPDKSGLPSDRFSAERTGGSVSTLTIQRTQQEDSAVYLCASSSGAGNEQYFGPGTRLTVT.